The 20 T cell receptor beta chains reported below all come from one sample, sequenced in a study of cytomegalovirus exposure and HLA in healthy donors. Amplification used 60 Vbeta primers and 13 Jbeta primers. The table came from immunoSEQ multiplex PCR; TCRdb's copy has only in-frame clones and leaves some out. The repertoire holds 150,000 to 200,000 clones, with almost 80% as singletons. The material sequenced was PBMCs. These receptors all come from a woman aged 45-65 years in good health and CMV-seropositive.

This chain connects TRBV6-1 to TRBJ2-3, with TRBD1 as a possible D gene (6 bases). Germline CDR1 reads MNHNS; CDR2 reads SASEGT. The CDR3 loop spans 15 amino acids. V shed 2 bases and J shed 5 bases, with 14 bases lying between them. The CDR3 loop is CASSEMGARGDTQYF. The CDR3 nucleotides read TGTGCCAGCAGTGAAATGGGGGCGCGAGGAGATACGCAGTATTTT.

This chain uses TRBV5-4 with TRBJ1-3; possible D gene TRBD1, 5 bases. The CDR3 sequence is 18 residues long. The germline V gene encodes CDR1 SGHNT and CDR2 YYREEE (reference sequence). Trimming cost V 4 bases and J 0 bases, with 20 bases left between them. DNA for the CDR3: TGTGCCAGCAGCCCCGGGGGTGTTAGCCTCCGCTCTGGAAACACCATATATTTT. Translation gives CASSPGGVSLRSGNTIYF. The whole variable domain, filled in from reference TRBV5-4 and TRBJ1-3, reads ETGVTQSPTHLIKTRGQQVTLRCSSQSGHNTVSWYQQALGQGPQFIFQYYREEENGRGNFPPRFSGLQFPNYSSELNVNALELDDSALYLCASSPGGVSLRSGNTIYFGEGSWLTVV.

The chain carries TRBV6-5 and TRBJ2-7; 7 nucleotides align to TRBD1. In germline, CDR1 is MNHEY, CDR2 SVGAGI. There are 15 residues in the CDR3. With 6 bases clipped from V and 1 base from J, the junction kept 9 bases outside the gene matches. CDR3 bases: TGTGCCAGCAGCCTAAATTCGGACAGGTCCTACGAGCAGTACTTC. Translated: CASSLNSDRSYEQYF.

The chain is built from TRBV7-2 and TRBJ2-1; 8 nucleotides match TRBD1. Trimming cost V 6 bases and J 1 base; bases outside gene matches: 5. Looked up from germline, CDR1 is SGHTA and CDR2 is FQGNSA. The CDR3 runs to 15 residues. The CDR3 is CASRSTGASYNEQFF. CDR3 DNA sequence: TGTGCCAGCAGATCGACAGGGGCATCCTACAATGAGCAGTTCTTC.

The V call is TRBV4-1, the J call TRBJ1-3; D not resolved. This CDR3 is built from 12 residues. V lost 0 bases and J 6 bases, leaving 3 bases between the germline ends. The V gene's germline CDR1 is MGHRA and CDR2 YSYEKL. In DNA form, the CDR3 reads TGCGCCAGCAGCCAAGACCTAAACACCATATATTTT. It yields the protein CASSQDLNTIYF.

The rearrangement links TRBV27 to TRBJ2-1; 12 nucleotides match TRBD2. The germline gives CDR1 MNHEY, CDR2 SMNVEV (reference sequence). The trim removed 5 bases at V and 9 bases at J, leaving 2 bases unmatched. The CDR3 spans 13 residues. The CDR3 DNA sequence: TGTGCCAGCAGTCCTAGCGGGAGGGGTGAGCAGTTCTTC. Translated, it gives CASSPSGRGEQFF.

The chain combines TRBV7-9 with TRBJ1-1, with D possibly matching TRBD1 (5 bases). Germline-derived CDR1 and CDR2 are SEHNR and FQNEAQ (reference sequence). The CDR3 consists of 13 residues. V lost 3 bases and J lost 3, with 8 bases in between. The DNA for the CDR3 is TGTGCCAGCAGCTTTTCGGGGGACACTGAAGCTTTCTTT. This sequence encodes CASSFSGDTEAFF.

The chain uses TRBV28 and TRBJ2-5, with a possible D match to TRBD1 (6 bases). From germline, CDR1 is MDHEN and CDR2 SYDVKM. Trimming cost V 6 bases and J 2 bases, with 10 bases left between them. This CDR3 has 13 residues. CDR3 sequence reads: CASRSDRQETQYF. The CDR3 DNA reads as TGTGCCAGCAGATCTGACAGGCAAGAGACCCAGTACTTC.

This chain connects TRBV6-6 to TRBJ2-2; possibly TRBD1 for D (5 bases). The CDR3 consists of 16 residues. From germline, CDR1 is MNHNY and CDR2 SVGAGI (reference sequence). The ends were cut back, 0 bases at V and 6 bases at J, with 14 bases in the middle. In DNA, the CDR3 is TGTGCCAGCAGTTACTCGGGGCAGCCCGCGGCCGGGGAGCTGTTTTTT. Amino acid sequence: CASSYSGQPAAGELFF.

The CDR3 DNA is TGTGCCAGCAGCTCTTGGGGGTCGGGGGCTGGAAACACCATATATTTT. Translating it yields CASSSWGSGAGNTIYF. The chain couples TRBV7-2 to TRBJ1-3, with D possibly TRBD1 on 5 matching bases. The V end was cut by 4 bases, the J end by 2 bases, with 15 bases between. Germline V lookup: CDR1 SGHTA, CDR2 FQGNSA. The CDR3 consists of 16 residues.

V gene TRBV19 combines with J gene TRBJ1-2, with D perhaps matching TRBD1 (5 bases). The V end lost 5 bases, the J end lost 6 bases, and 13 bases lay between the germline ends. The CDR3 totals 13 residues. CDR1 is LNHDA, CDR2 SQIVND, per germline (reference sequence). DNA of the CDR3: TGTGCCAGTAGTTCCGGCAGGGCGAATGGCTACACCTTC. This codes for CASSSGRANGYTF.

This clone was seen a handful of times. The rearrangement links TRBV5-1 to TRBJ1-3, with D maybe TRBD1 (6 bases). This CDR3 has 15 residues. Trimming stripped 7 bases from V and 0 bases from J, with 14 bases between. CDR1 SGHRS and CDR2 YFSETQ come from the germline V gene. The CDR3 DNA reads TGCGCCAGCCGCAGGGGAAGTGACTCTGGAAACACCATATATTTT. As protein: CASRRGSDSGNTIYF. The entire variable domain, with the rest obtained from reference TRBV5-1 and TRBJ1-3, is as follows: KAGVTQTPRYLIKTRGQQVTLSCSPISGHRSVSWYQQTPGQGLQFLFEYFSETQRNKGNFPGRFSGRQFSNSRSEMNVSTLELGDSALYLCASRRGSDSGNTIYFGEGSWLTVV.

This chain connects TRBV30 to TRBJ1-2; D is uncertain. Trimming left V 3 bases short and J 4 bases short, with 15 bases between. CDR1 and CDR2 from the germline V gene are GTSNPN and SVGIG (reference sequence). The CDR3 loop spans 14 amino acids. The CDR3: CAWRHLGRFYGYTF. The CDR3 DNA follows: TGTGCCTGGAGGCACCTGGGGAGGTTCTATGGCTACACCTTC.

The chain joins TRBV7-8 to TRBJ2-5; 9 bases are a match to TRBD2. Per the germline V gene, CDR1 is SGHVS and CDR2 is FQNEAQ. J was trimmed by 1 base and V by 1 base; bases with no gene match: 4. The CDR3 contains 16 residues. In nucleotides, the CDR3 is TGTGCCAGCAGCTTAGGCGCGGGAGGGCCCCAAGAGACCCAGTACTTC. Amino acid sequence: CASSLGAGGPQETQYF.

The genes are TRBV5-1 and TRBJ2-5; 12 nucleotides agree with TRBD1. Germline CDR1 is SGHRS and CDR2 is YFSETQ. CDR3 length: 17 residues. V lost 7 bases to trimming and J lost 3 bases; unmatched junction nucleotides: 13. In DNA, the CDR3 is TGCGCCAGCGGAGCCGGGACAGGGGGCGAGAAGGAAGAGACCCAGTACTTC. It encodes CASGAGTGGEKEETQYF.

Regarding this clone: The same CDR3 also results from other DNA sequences found in this sample. The chain combines TRBV6-5 with TRBJ2-5; possible D gene TRBD1, 5 bases. The CDR3 runs 14 residues. Trimming left V 0 bases short and J 3 bases short, with 8 bases between. CDR1 is MNHEY, CDR2 SVGAGI, per germline. The CDR3: CASSYSYRKETQYF. CDR3 sequence (DNA): TGTGCCAGCAGTTACTCTTACAGGAAAGAGACCCAGTACTTC.

V is TRBV9 and J is TRBJ1-4, with TRBD1 matching over 7 bases. The CDR3 totals 14 residues. Germline V CDR1 and CDR2: SGDLS, YYNGEE. V shed 2 bases and J 7 bases; nucleotides not matched to a gene: 5. The DNA for the CDR3 is TGTGCCAGCAGCGTGGGGACAGAACCTGAAAAACTGTTTTTT. The encoded protein is CASSVGTEPEKLFF.

This chain links TRBV6-1 with TRBJ1-1; D perhaps matches TRBD1 (6 bases). The CDR3 has 15 amino acids. Looked up from germline, CDR1 is MNHNS and CDR2 is SASEGT. With 5 bases removed from V and 0 bases from J, the gap between germline ends came to 13 bases. CDR3 in amino acids: CASSRSTGLNTEAFF. For the CDR3, the DNA is TGTGCCAGCAGTCGGTCGACAGGATTGAACACTGAAGCTTTCTTT.

The rearrangement joins TRBV11-2 to TRBJ1-1; D unresolved. With 4 bases removed from V and 7 bases from J, the gap between germline ends came to 16 bases. CDR3 length: 14 amino acids. Germline-derived CDR1 and CDR2 are SGHAT and FQNNGV. The CDR3: CASSYTQTRNEAFF. CDR3 coding DNA: TGTGCCAGCAGCTACACACAGACCCGGAATGAAGCTTTCTTT.

The chain links TRBV5-8 to TRBJ1-1; D gene ambiguous. The germline V and J ends were trimmed by 4 bases and 1 base, with 14 bases remaining between them. Germline V lookup: CDR1 SGHTS, CDR2 YDEGEE. This CDR3 is built from 15 residues. CDR3 bases: TGTGCCAGCAGCCCGAGAGGCCGGTCGAACACTGAAGCTTTCTTT. Protein sequence: CASSPRGRSNTEAFF.